What follows is one T cell receptor beta chain and its context. This sample is part of a study of blood T cell repertoires in COVID-19. Study overall: The United States, Italy and Spain provided the acute and convalescent COVID-19 samples. The analysed material was cDNA or gDNA that came from T cells, B-cell-depleted T cells, or PBMCs.

Original analysis: Estimation of nucleated cell counts was performed using reference gene primer amplification. Measured with immunoSEQ multiplex PCR; TCRdb has only the in-frame clones, and not every one. From that table come the V and J calls and clone size; the DNA was used to work out D and trimming. This repertoire shows about 240,000 clones, approximately 80% found once; its top ten account for more than 8%. The CDR3 spans 15 residues. Germline assignment: CDR1 SGHTA and CDR2 FQGNSA. V trimming: 1 base; J trimming: 3 bases; junction bases outside the gene matches: 3. The chain uses TRBV7-2 and TRBJ1-1, with TRBD1 identical over 9 bases. This TCR was recovered from a woman aged 80 or over with acute or convalescent COVID-19. Sequences were obtained from peripheral blood. This CDR3 reads CASSLGDRVYTEAFF. The CDR3 DNA sequence: TGTGCCAGCAGCTTAGGGGACAGGGTATACACTGAAGCTTTCTTT.